The table lists the clone carrying this TCR beta chain with a few counts. Its antigen is as yet unknown. Just one base apart from a much larger clone, this may be a read error. The sample belongs to a study of metastatic and nonmetastatic thyroid tumors. The overall study: Where malignant and benign thyroid patients were concerned, repertoires were compared across blood and tumor or nodule tissue. Points from the study as a whole: Patients with malignant thyroid tumors reportedly had significantly higher TCR beta diversity than those with benign nodules, in blood and tumor.

No patient received treatment before thyroid surgery. This CDR3 is 16 amino acids long. In germline, CDR1 is LNHNV, CDR2 YYDKDF (reference sequence). Per the authors' pipeline: Variation in CDR3 across clinicopathological groups served as the basis for constructing a distant-metastasis classifier in papillary thyroid cancer. TCRdb redid the clone calls on the PCR reads using MiXCR. The V and J calls were not made by the authors but by TCRdb's processing. The sample yields approximately 17,000 clones, 20% to 30% seen once. The specimen was adjacent normal tissue. The TCR originated in a female donor with papillary thyroid cancer or a benign thyroid nodule (not recorded which). Some clones in this sample may be carry-over from other donors' samples. The gene calls are TRBV15 and TRBJ2-6; weak D call: TRBD1 (6 bases). The J call may not be correct, given that the DNA end is closer to TRBJ2-7. The CDR3 coding sequence is TGTGCCACCAGCAGATACCGGGACACCGCCTCCTACGGGCAGTACTTC. Protein product: CATSRYRDTASYGQYF.